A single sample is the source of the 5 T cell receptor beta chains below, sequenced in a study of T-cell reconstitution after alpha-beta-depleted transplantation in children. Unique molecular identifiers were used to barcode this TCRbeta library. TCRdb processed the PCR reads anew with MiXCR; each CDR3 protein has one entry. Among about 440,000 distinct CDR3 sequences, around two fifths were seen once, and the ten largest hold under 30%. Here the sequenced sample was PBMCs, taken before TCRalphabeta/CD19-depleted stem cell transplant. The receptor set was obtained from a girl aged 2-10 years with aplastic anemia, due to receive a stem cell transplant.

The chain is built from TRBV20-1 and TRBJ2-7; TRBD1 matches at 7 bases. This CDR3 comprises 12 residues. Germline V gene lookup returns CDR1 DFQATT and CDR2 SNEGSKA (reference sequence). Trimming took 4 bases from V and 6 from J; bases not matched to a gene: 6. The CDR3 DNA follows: TGCAGTGCTAATACGCAGGGGGTCGAGCAGTACTTC. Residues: CSANTQGVEQYF.

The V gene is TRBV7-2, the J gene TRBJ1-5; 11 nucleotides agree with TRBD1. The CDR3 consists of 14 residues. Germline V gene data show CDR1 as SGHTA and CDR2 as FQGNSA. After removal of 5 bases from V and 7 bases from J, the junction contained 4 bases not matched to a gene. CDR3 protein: CASSRDRGWQPQHF. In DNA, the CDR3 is TGTGCCAGCAGCCGGGACAGGGGGTGGCAGCCCCAGCATTTT.

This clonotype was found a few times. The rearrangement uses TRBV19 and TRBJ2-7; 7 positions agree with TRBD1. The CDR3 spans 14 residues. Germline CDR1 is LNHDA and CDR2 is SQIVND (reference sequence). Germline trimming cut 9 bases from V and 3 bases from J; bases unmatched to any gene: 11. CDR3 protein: CASKPRDSDYEQYF. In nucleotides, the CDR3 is TGTGCCAGCAAACCCCGGGACAGTGACTACGAGCAGTACTTC.

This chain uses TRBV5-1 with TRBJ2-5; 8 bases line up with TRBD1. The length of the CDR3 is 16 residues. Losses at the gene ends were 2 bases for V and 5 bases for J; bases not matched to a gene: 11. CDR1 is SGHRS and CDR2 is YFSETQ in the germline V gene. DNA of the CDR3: TGCGCCAGCAGCTTCGACAAGGACAGGGAAGAGGAGACCCAGTACTTC. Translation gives CASSFDKDREEETQYF.

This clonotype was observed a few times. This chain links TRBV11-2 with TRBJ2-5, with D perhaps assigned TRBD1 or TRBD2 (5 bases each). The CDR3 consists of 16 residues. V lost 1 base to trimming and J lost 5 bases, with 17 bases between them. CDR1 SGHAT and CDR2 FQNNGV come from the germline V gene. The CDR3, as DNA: TGTGCCAGCAGCTTAGCCCCAACGAGAGGGGTGGAGACCCAGTACTTC. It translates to CASSLAPTRGVETQYF.